This TCR beta chain was profiled in a study of control samples from healthy donors and cancer patients. Trimming removed 6 bases from V and 7 bases from J, with 12 bases in between. This CDR3 spans 12 amino acids. The protocol was immunoSEQ multiplex PCR, while the TCRdb copy is restricted to in-frame clones and leaves out a portion. This sample carries around 85,000 clones, 85% to 90% of them seen once, and the ten largest clones take 6% to 9.5%. The TCR originated in a woman aged 60-70 years in good health. Sequencing used blood. The chain recombines TRBV12-3 or TRBV12-4 with TRBJ1-2, with D uncertain. The CDR3 sequence is CASSITSRGYTF. For the CDR3, the DNA is TGTGCCAGCAGCATCACCTCCCGTGGCTACACCTTC.